These 17 T cell receptor beta chains came from one sample sequenced in a study of T-cell reconstitution after alpha-beta-depleted transplantation in children. The authors prepared the TCRbeta library with unique molecular identifiers. From the PCR reads, TCRdb called clonotypes with MiXCR, one entry per CDR3 protein. The sample shows hundreds of thousands of distinct CDR3 sequences, 13% of them seen only once. The material sequenced was PBMCs, taken from the stem cell graft. Source of these receptors: a human donor who donated a stem cell graft to a child with Fanconi anemia.

This clonotype appeared many times. This sequence joins TRBV27 and TRBJ1-1; no clear D. The V end was cut by 0 bases, the J end by 0 bases, with 8 bases between. The CDR3 has 15 amino acids. The V gene's germline CDR1 is MNHEY and CDR2 SMNVEV (reference sequence). The CDR3: CASSLSWTMNTEAFF. The CDR3 DNA reads TGTGCCAGCAGTTTATCGTGGACTATGAACACTGAAGCTTTCTTT.

This clonotype has just a few counts. V gene TRBV4-2 combines with J gene TRBJ2-3; D gene unclear. This CDR3 spans 16 amino acids. V lost 4 bases, J lost 2 bases, and 16 bases lay in between. In germline, CDR1 is LGHNA, CDR2 YNFKEQ. DNA of the CDR3: TGTGCCAGCAGCCCTGCACCGGGTCGTACCACAGATACGCAGTATTTT. The encoded protein is CASSPAPGRTTDTQYF.

This clonotype was counted many times. The V gene is TRBV3-1, the J gene TRBJ2-7, with D perhaps matching TRBD1 (6 bases). Trimming left V 4 bases short and J 1 base short, with 11 bases between. CDR3 size: 14 residues. In germline, CDR1 is LGHDT, CDR2 YNNKEL (reference sequence). DNA for the CDR3: TGTGCCAGCAGCCCCCGCCAGGGGTCCTACGAGCAGTACTTC. Protein sequence: CASSPRQGSYEQYF.

The chain has TRBV20-1 and TRBJ2-3; 9 bases are a match to TRBD2. Germline values: CDR1 DFQATT, CDR2 SNEGSKA (reference sequence). V was pared by 2 bases and J by 2 bases, with 8 bases of the junction left unmatched. The CDR3 consists of 16 residues. DNA of the CDR3: TGCAGTGCTAGACCCCTTAGCGGGGGAATCACAGATACGCAGTATTTT. This codes for CSARPLSGGITDTQYF.

This clonotype was recorded many times. The chain uses TRBV2 and TRBJ1-2; tentative D call: TRBD1 (6 bases). Germline loops: CDR1 SNHLY, CDR2 FYNNEI. The CDR3 length is 13 residues. V shed 4 bases and J shed 5 bases, with 11 bases lying between them. The CDR3 coding sequence is TGTGCCAGCAGTGGGACAGTGATGTATGGCTACACCTTC. Its translation: CASSGTVMYGYTF.

The chain couples TRBV20-1 to TRBJ2-3; a weak D match, TRBD2 (6 bases). V lost 3 bases, J lost 4 bases, and 11 bases lay in between. The CDR3 sequence is 13 residues long. Germline CDR1 and CDR2: DFQATT and SNEGSKA (reference sequence). Here the CDR3 reads CSARVEGPDTQYF. The CDR3 DNA sequence: TGCAGTGCTAGGGTGGAGGGACCAGATACGCAGTATTTT.

This clonotype was counted only a few times. V gene TRBV5-6 combines with J gene TRBJ2-1; D gene uncertain. V lost 0 bases and J lost 8, with 9 bases in between. The CDR3 sequence is 13 residues long. CDR1 SGHDT and CDR2 YYEEEE come from the germline V gene. The CDR3 spells CASSLAGRYEQFF. The CDR3 bases are TGTGCCAGCAGCTTGGCCGGACGCTATGAGCAGTTCTTC.

The chain is built from TRBV7-8 and TRBJ2-1; 14 bases are a match to TRBD2. The V segment lost 2 bases and the J segment 10 bases; nucleotides outside the gene matches: 1. This CDR3 is 14 amino acids long. Germline assignment: CDR1 SGHVS and CDR2 FQNEAQ. The CDR3, as DNA: TGTGCCAGCAGCTTAAGGACTAGCGGGGGGGAGCAGTTCTTC. Amino acid sequence: CASSLRTSGGEQFF.

This clonotype has a single count. The chain joins TRBV7-8 to TRBJ2-1, with D possibly matching TRBD2 (6 bases). This CDR3 has 13 amino acids. The germline V gene encodes CDR1 SGHVS and CDR2 FQNEAQ. V lost 4 bases and J 9 bases, leaving 13 bases between the germline ends. CDR3 residues: CASSSYVGGEQFF. The DNA of the CDR3 is TGTGCCAGCAGCTCCTACGTCGGGGGTGAGCAGTTCTTC.

This clonotype was detected many times. V and J are TRBV9 and TRBJ1-2; D ambiguous. The CDR3 is 11 amino acids. Germline V gene lookup returns CDR1 SGDLS and CDR2 YYNGEE. V dropped 3 bases and J dropped 4 bases, with 4 bases sitting between them. CDR3 sequence: CASSGGYGYTF. CDR3 in DNA: TGTGCCAGCAGCGGGGGCTATGGCTACACCTTC.

The J gene is TRBJ2-1, the V gene TRBV3-1; unclear D gene. Germline V gene sequence: CDR1 LGHDT, CDR2 YNNKEL (reference sequence). This CDR3 region has 14 residues. Between the trimmed V and J ends, which lost 3 bases and 8 bases, there was a span of 14 bases. The CDR3 DNA reads as TGTGCCAGCAGCCAGATAGATGGTCGCGATGAGCAGTTCTTC. It translates to CASSQIDGRDEQFF.

This chain joins TRBV7-7 and TRBJ2-3, with TRBD1 as a possible D gene (6 bases). Trimming removed 0 bases from V and 6 bases from J, with 7 bases in between. This CDR3 is built from 13 residues. From germline, CDR1 is SSHAT and CDR2 FNYEAQ (reference sequence). The CDR3 DNA follows: TGTGCCAGCAGCTTAGCCACAGGGGATACGCAGTATTTT. Amino acids: CASSLATGDTQYF.

A few counts support this clonotype. The chain combines TRBV20-1 with TRBJ1-5; D is possibly TRBD1 (6 bases). Germline CDR1 reads DFQATT; CDR2 reads SNEGSKA (reference sequence). The CDR3 has 13 residues. Trimming left V 3 bases short and J 5 bases short, with 11 bases between. The CDR3 reads CSASGTIDQPQHF. In DNA form, the CDR3 reads TGCAGTGCTAGCGGGACAATTGATCAGCCCCAGCATTTT.

The chain uses TRBV7-9 and TRBJ1-2, with a possible D match to TRBD1 (5 bases). The CDR3 sequence is 14 residues long. The germline gives CDR1 SEHNR, CDR2 FQNEAQ (reference sequence). Trimming removed 3 bases at V and 8 bases at J, with 16 bases between. The CDR3 sequence is CASSFADIGLGYTF. CDR3 DNA: TGTGCCAGCAGCTTTGCGGACATAGGCCTAGGCTACACCTTC.

This sequence joins TRBV18 and TRBJ2-5, with TRBD2 identical over 8 bases. The CDR3 loop spans 15 amino acids. Germline assignment: CDR1 KGHSH and CDR2 LQKENI. Losses at the gene ends were 0 bases for V and 5 bases for J; bases not matched to a gene: 5. The CDR3 sequence: CASSPPSSGEETQYF. CDR3 DNA: TGTGCCAGCTCACCACCGAGTAGCGGGGAGGAGACCCAGTACTTC.

This clonotype was picked up many times. The chain joins TRBV10-3 to TRBJ2-7; D is tentatively TRBD1 or TRBD2 (5 bases each). Germline assignment: CDR1 ENHRY and CDR2 SYGVKD. The CDR3 is made up of 12 amino acids. Trimming shortened V by 4 bases and J by 5 bases, and 9 bases separated the two germline ends. Here the CDR3 DNA reads TGTGCCATCAGTGCCCGGGGCGACGAGCAGTACGTC. Its translation is CAISARGDEQYV.

The V and J genes are TRBV20-1 and TRBJ2-1, with TRBD2 matching 14 bases. Germline lookup yields CDR1 DFQATT and CDR2 SNEGSKA (reference sequence). The V segment lost 1 base and the J segment 4 bases; nucleotides outside the gene matches: 9. The CDR3 contains 18 residues. The CDR3, as DNA: TGCAGTGCTAGAGGCGTCGGGACTAGCGGGGGCCCTTACAATGAGCAGTTCTTC. This sequence encodes CSARGVGTSGGPYNEQFF.